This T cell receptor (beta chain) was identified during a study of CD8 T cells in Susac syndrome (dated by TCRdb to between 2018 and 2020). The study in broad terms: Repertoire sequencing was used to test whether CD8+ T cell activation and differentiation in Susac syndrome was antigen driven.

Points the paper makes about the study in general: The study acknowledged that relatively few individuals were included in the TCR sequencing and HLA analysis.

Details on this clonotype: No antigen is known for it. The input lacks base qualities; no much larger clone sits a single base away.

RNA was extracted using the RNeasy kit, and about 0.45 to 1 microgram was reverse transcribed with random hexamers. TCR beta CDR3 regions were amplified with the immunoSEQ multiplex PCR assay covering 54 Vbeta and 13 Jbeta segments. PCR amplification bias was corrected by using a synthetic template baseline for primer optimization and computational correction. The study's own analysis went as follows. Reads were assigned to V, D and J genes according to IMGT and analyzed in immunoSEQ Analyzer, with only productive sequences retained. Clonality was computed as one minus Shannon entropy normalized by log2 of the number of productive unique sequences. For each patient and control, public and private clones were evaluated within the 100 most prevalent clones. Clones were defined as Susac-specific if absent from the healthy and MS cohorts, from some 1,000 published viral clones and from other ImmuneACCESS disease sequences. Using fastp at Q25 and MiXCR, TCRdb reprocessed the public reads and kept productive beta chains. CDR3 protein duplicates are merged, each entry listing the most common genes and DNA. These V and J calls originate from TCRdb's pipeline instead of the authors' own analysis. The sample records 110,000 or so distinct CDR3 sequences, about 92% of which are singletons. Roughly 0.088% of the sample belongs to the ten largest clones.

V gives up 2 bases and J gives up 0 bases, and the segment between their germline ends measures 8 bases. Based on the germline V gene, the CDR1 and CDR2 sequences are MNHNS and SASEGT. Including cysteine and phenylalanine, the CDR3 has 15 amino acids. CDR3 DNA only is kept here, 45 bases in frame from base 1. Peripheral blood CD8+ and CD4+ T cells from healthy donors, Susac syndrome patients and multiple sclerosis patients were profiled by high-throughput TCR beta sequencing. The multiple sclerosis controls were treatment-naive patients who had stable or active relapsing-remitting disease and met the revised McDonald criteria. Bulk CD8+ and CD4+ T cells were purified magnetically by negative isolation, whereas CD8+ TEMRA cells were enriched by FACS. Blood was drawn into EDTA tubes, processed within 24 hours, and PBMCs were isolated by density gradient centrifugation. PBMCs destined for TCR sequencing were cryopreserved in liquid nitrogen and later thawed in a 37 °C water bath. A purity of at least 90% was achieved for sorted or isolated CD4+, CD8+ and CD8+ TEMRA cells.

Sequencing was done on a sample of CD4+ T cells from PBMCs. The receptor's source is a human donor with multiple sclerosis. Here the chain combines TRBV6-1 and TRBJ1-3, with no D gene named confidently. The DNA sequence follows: TGTGCCAGCAGTGAAAGGAGTCTCTCTGGAAACACCATATATTTT. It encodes CASSERSLSGNTIYF.